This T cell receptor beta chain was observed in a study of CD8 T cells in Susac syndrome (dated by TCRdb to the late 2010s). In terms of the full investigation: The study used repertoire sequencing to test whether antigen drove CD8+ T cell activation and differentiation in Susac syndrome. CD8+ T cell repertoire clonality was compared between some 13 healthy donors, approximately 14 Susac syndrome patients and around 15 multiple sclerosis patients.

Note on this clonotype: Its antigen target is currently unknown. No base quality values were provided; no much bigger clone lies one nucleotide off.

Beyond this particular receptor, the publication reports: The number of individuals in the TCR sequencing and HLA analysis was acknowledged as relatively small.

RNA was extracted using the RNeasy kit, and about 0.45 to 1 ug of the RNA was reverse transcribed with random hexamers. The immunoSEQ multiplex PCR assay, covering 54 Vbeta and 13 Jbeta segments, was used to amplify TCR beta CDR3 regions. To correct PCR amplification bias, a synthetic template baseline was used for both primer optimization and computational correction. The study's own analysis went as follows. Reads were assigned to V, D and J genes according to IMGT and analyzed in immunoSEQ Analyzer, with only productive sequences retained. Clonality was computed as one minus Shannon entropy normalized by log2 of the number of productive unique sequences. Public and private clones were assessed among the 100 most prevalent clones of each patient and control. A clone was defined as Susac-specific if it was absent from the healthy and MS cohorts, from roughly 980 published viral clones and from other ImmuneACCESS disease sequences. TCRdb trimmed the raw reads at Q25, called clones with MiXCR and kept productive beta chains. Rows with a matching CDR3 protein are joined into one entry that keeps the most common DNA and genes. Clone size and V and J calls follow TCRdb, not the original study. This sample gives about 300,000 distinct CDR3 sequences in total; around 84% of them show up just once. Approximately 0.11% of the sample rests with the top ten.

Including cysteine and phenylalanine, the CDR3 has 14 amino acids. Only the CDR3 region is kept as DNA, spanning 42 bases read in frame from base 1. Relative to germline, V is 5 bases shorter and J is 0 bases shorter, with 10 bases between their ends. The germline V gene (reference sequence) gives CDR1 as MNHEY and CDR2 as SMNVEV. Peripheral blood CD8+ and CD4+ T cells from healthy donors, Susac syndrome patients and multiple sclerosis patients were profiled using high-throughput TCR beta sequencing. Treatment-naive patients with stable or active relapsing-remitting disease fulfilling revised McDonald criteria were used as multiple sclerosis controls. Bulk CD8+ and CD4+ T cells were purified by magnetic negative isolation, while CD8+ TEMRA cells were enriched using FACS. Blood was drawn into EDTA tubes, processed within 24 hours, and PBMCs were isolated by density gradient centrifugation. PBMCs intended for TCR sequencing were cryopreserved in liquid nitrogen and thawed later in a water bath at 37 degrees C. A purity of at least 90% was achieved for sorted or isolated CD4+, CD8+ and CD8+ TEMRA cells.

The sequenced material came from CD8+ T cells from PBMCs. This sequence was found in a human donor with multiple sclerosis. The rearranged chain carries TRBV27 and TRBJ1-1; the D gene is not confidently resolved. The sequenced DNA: TGTGCCAGCAGTAAGACTAGGATGAACACTGAAGCTTTCTTT. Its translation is CASSKTRMNTEAFF.